What follows are 29 T cell receptor beta chains derived from one specimen sequenced in a study of shared clonotypes between healthy human individuals. Profiling relied on immunoSEQ multiplex PCR, and the TCRdb table lists in-frame clones only, not all of them. The sample carries about 2.3 million clones, around 90% recorded once. Sequencing input: naive CD4+ T cells from PBMCs. Subset of the sample: CD45RA+ positively selected. The receptors were sampled from a man aged 18 to 30 in good health. Some clones in this sample may be carry-over from other donors' samples.

CDR3 nucleotides: TGTGCCTGGAGTGTACGTCGAGAGTTCCCTAGCTCCTATAATTCACCCCTCCACTTT. It yields the protein CAWSVRREFPSSYNSPLHF. The chain is built from TRBV30 and TRBJ1-6; unclear D gene. Trimming pared 0 bases from V and 0 bases from J, leaving 18 bases between. CDR1 and CDR2 from the germline V gene are GTSNPN and SVGIG (reference sequence). The CDR3 totals 19 residues. The whole variable domain, remainder taken from reference TRBV30 and TRBJ1-6, is SQTIHQWPATLVQPVGSPLSLECTVEGTSNPNLYWYRQAAGRGLQLLFYSVGIGQISSEVPQNLSASRPQDRQFILSSKKLLLSDSGFYLCAWSVRREFPSSYNSPLHFGNGTRLTVT.

The chain couples TRBV5-1 to TRBJ2-1; D not resolved. Deletions cut 0 bases from V and 0 bases from J, with 10 bases between. Germline-derived CDR1 and CDR2 are SGHRS and YFSETQ. CDR3 length: 16 residues. CDR3 nucleotides: TGCGCCAGCAGCTTGGTGTACAGTAGCTCCTACAATGAGCAGTTCTTC. This translates into CASSLVYSSSYNEQFF.

This rearrangement joins TRBV28 to TRBJ2-3; the match to TRBD2 covers 8 bases. CDR3 length equals 15 residues. Germline V gives CDR1 MDHEN, CDR2 SYDVKM. J gave up 4 bases and V 6 bases, and 9 bases lay outside the gene matches. CDR3 sequence reads: CASRSAGVGADTQYF. The CDR3 nucleotides read TGTGCCAGCAGATCAGCGGGAGTCGGGGCAGATACGCAGTATTTT.

The chain links TRBV5-1 to TRBJ1-1; 7 bases line up with TRBD1. V gave up 5 bases and J gave up 1 base; unmatched junction bases: 2. The CDR3 runs to 13 residues. Germline CDR1 reads SGHRS; CDR2 reads YFSETQ. The CDR3 is CASSTGANTEAFF. In DNA, the CDR3 is TGCGCCAGCAGTACAGGGGCGAACACTGAAGCTTTCTTT.

The V call is TRBV7-2, the J call TRBJ1-1; D gene ambiguous. In germline, CDR1 is SGHTA, CDR2 FQGNSA. The CDR3 is made up of 13 amino acids. V was cut by 6 bases and J by 1 base, with 9 bases left in between. The DNA of the CDR3 is TGTGCCAGCAGGGCGGACGGGAACACTGAAGCTTTCTTT. Amino acids: CASRADGNTEAFF.

The rearrangement joins TRBV5-1 to TRBJ1-5; TRBD1 might be the D (6 bases). V was shortened by 4 bases and J by 8 bases, with 16 bases between the two germline ends. The CDR3 totals 14 residues. The germline CDR1 and CDR2 sequences are SGHRS and YFSETQ. The CDR3 DNA is TGCGCCAGCAGCCCTCAGGGGCCTGCGGAGCCCCAGCATTTT. Protein: CASSPQGPAEPQHF.

V gene TRBV7-6 combines with J gene TRBJ2-1; D tentatively reads TRBD1 or TRBD2 (5 bases each). The V gene's germline CDR1 is SGHVS and CDR2 FNYEAQ. This CDR3 spans 14 amino acids. Trimming took off 2 bases at V and 4 bases at J, with 9 bases between the two ends. The CDR3 protein is CASSLRDGYNEQFF. As DNA, the CDR3 is TGTGCCAGCAGCTTACGGGACGGGTACAATGAGCAGTTCTTC.

In the case of this clone: Other nucleotide sequences in the sample specify the same CDR3. J is TRBJ1-1 and V is TRBV5-1; D is perhaps TRBD1 (5 bases). Germline-derived CDR1 and CDR2 are SGHRS and YFSETQ. V dropped 0 bases and J dropped 3 bases, with 9 bases sitting between them. The CDR3 is 14 residues long. The CDR3 bases are TGCGCCAGCAGCTTGGTCATGGGGGACACTGAAGCTTTCTTT. It yields the protein CASSLVMGDTEAFF. The full variable domain, its missing parts supplied by reference TRBV5-1 and TRBJ1-1, is KAGVTQTPRYLIKTRGQQVTLSCSPISGHRSVSWYQQTPGQGLQFLFEYFSETQRNKGNFPGRFSGRQFSNSRSEMNVSTLELGDSALYLCASSLVMGDTEAFFGQGTRLTVV.

The V and J genes are TRBV28 and TRBJ2-3; D perhaps matches TRBD2 (5 bases). CDR1 MDHEN and CDR2 SYDVKM come from the germline V gene. The CDR3 contains 15 residues. Trimming removed 3 bases from V and 6 bases from J, with 16 bases in between. The CDR3 is CASSLVRGSRDTQYF. The CDR3 DNA reads TGTGCCAGCAGTTTGGTCCGGGGATCGCGTGATACGCAGTATTTT.

The chain recombines TRBV28 with TRBJ1-1; D call uncertain. V gave up 2 bases and J gave up 3 bases, with 13 bases separating them. This CDR3 spans 15 amino acids. CDR1 and CDR2 from the germline V gene are MDHEN and SYDVKM. The DNA for the CDR3 is TGTGCCAGCAGTTTAGCGGACCGAAGTTACACTGAAGCTTTCTTT. This gives the protein CASSLADRSYTEAFF.

V usage is TRBV10-3 and J usage is TRBJ2-1, with 10 bases aligning to TRBD2. V gave up 3 bases and J gave up 9 bases; unmatched junction bases: 5. The V gene's germline CDR1 is ENHRY and CDR2 SYGVKD. The CDR3 extends over 14 amino acids. CDR3 sequence reads: CAISELAGYVEQFF. For the CDR3, the DNA is TGTGCCATCAGTGAACTAGCGGGATATGTTGAGCAGTTCTTC.

On this clone itself: Distinct nucleotide sequences in the sample also encode this CDR3. The J gene is TRBJ2-7, the V gene TRBV28, with D possibly being TRBD2 (5 bases). Trimming removed 2 bases from V and 3 bases from J, with 8 bases in between. Per the germline V gene, CDR1 is MDHEN and CDR2 is SYDVKM. The CDR3 consists of 13 residues. CDR3 protein: CASSLGRGYEQYF. As DNA, the CDR3 is TGTGCCAGCAGTTTAGGCCGGGGCTACGAGCAGTACTTC.

The V gene is TRBV4-1, the J gene TRBJ1-3; D is ambiguous. V shed 1 base and J shed 6 bases, with 13 bases lying between them. The CDR3 runs to 15 residues. From germline, CDR1 is MGHRA and CDR2 YSYEKL. CDR3 DNA sequence: TGCGCCAGCAGCCAAGTGCAGGTGGTGGAAAACACCATATATTTT. Protein: CASSQVQVVENTIYF.

V and J are TRBV5-6 and TRBJ2-3; tentatively, D is TRBD1 (6 bases). CDR1 is SGHDT and CDR2 is YYEEEE in the germline V gene. Trimming cost V 1 base and J 6 bases, with 12 bases left between them. The CDR3 has 14 residues. The chain's CDR3 is CASSLRGNRDTQYF. The CDR3 DNA is TGTGCCAGCAGCTTGAGGGGGAACAGGGATACGCAGTATTTT.

The V call is TRBV28, the J call TRBJ1-1; D is undetermined. The CDR3 loop spans 14 amino acids. Germline V gives CDR1 MDHEN, CDR2 SYDVKM. V lost 7 bases, J lost 0 bases, and 12 bases lay in between. CDR3 protein: CASTRETMNTEAFF. CDR3 DNA: TGTGCCAGCACGAGAGAGACTATGAACACTGAAGCTTTCTTT.

This clone was seen more than once but under ten times. The CDR3 DNA follows: TGCGCCAGCAGCCAAGTAACAGGTCAGCCCCAGCATTTT. Translating it yields CASSQVTGQPQHF. The chain couples TRBV4-3 to TRBJ1-5, with a tentative D call TRBD1 (5 bases). CDR3 length: 13 amino acids. V lost 1 base and J lost 6, with 7 bases in between. The germline V gene has CDR1 LGHNA and CDR2 YSLEER.

This chain links TRBV5-1 with TRBJ2-2, with D perhaps matching TRBD1 (6 bases). This CDR3 has 15 residues. The V gene's germline CDR1 is SGHRS and CDR2 YFSETQ. Trimming shortened V by 4 bases and J by 1 base, and 11 bases separated the two germline ends. The CDR3 is CASSATGQNTGELFF. CDR3 DNA: TGCGCCAGCAGCGCAACGGGACAGAACACCGGGGAGCTGTTTTTT.

V gene TRBV7-3 combines with J gene TRBJ2-3; D unclear. V was trimmed by 5 bases and J by 3 bases, leaving 12 bases between them. The CDR3 totals 14 residues. Germline CDR1 reads SGHTA; CDR2 reads FQGTGA. The CDR3 is CASSPRGPTDTQYF. The CDR3 DNA follows: TGTGCCAGCAGCCCTCGCGGCCCGACAGATACGCAGTATTTT.

The chain joins TRBV30 to TRBJ1-2, with D perhaps TRBD1 (6 bases). Germline CDR1 GTSNPN, CDR2 SVGIG (reference sequence). This CDR3 region has 14 residues. V was clipped by 3 bases and J by 7 bases, with 18 bases between them. The CDR3 region is CAWSLGQPGSGYTF. The CDR3 bases are TGTGCCTGGAGCCTCGGACAGCCCGGGAGTGGCTACACCTTC.

CDR3 loop: CAWSASLLNEQFF. The CDR3 region has the DNA TGTGCCTGGAGTGCCTCCCTACTCAATGAGCAGTTCTTC. V is TRBV30 and J is TRBJ2-1; no clear D. Germline V gives CDR1 GTSNPN, CDR2 SVGIG (reference sequence). The CDR3 totals 13 residues. The ends were cut back, 1 base at V and 6 bases at J, with 10 bases in the middle. The full variable domain, rest sourced from reference TRBV30 and TRBJ2-1, is SQTIHQWPATLVQPVGSPLSLECTVEGTSNPNLYWYRQAAGRGLQLLFYSVGIGQISSEVPQNLSASRPQDRQFILSSKKLLLSDSGFYLCAWSASLLNEQFFGPGTRLTVL.

The gene calls are TRBV7-9 and TRBJ2-2, with D tentatively TRBD1 (6 bases). Germline V lookup: CDR1 SEHNR, CDR2 FQNEAQ (reference sequence). The CDR3 spans 14 residues. V gave up 6 bases and J gave up 0 bases, with 8 bases separating them. CDR3 residues: CASRGQSNTGELFF. DNA for the CDR3: TGTGCCAGCAGAGGACAGTCGAACACCGGGGAGCTGTTTTTT. The full variable domain, in which reference TRBV7-9 and TRBJ2-2 provide the parts outside the CDR3, is DTGVSQNPRHKITKRGQNVTFRCDPISEHNRLYWYRQTLGQGPEFLTYFQNEAQLEKSRLLSDRFSAERPKGSFSTLEIQRTEQGDSAMYLCASRGQSNTGELFFGEGSRLTVL.

The chain couples TRBV2 to TRBJ1-4; no firm D call. The V and J ends lost 4 bases and 5 bases respectively, with 8 bases between them. The length of the CDR3 is 13 residues. CDR1 and CDR2 (germline): SNHLY, FYNNEI. CDR3 in amino acids: CASSANRNEKLFF. The CDR3 bases are TGTGCCAGCAGTGCTAATCGAAATGAAAAACTGTTTTTT.

The rearrangement links TRBV7-9 to TRBJ2-7; D might be TRBD2 (5 bases). Germline-derived CDR1 and CDR2 are SEHNR and FQNEAQ (reference sequence). The CDR3 is made up of 11 amino acids. V was trimmed by 11 bases and J by 6 bases, leaving 14 bases between them. The CDR3: CAGLSWGEQYF. The CDR3 nucleotides read TGTGCCGGACTGAGTTGGGGCGAGCAGTACTTC.

This sequence joins TRBV7-8 and TRBJ2-7; TRBD1 matches 7 bases. The length of the CDR3 is 17 residues. V shed 5 bases and J 0 bases; nucleotides not matched to a gene: 13. Germline V gives CDR1 SGHVS, CDR2 FQNEAQ. The CDR3 nucleotides read TGTGCCAGCAGCAGTGGGGACAGCAGCGTCAGCTCCTACGAGCAGTACTTC. As protein: CASSSGDSSVSSYEQYF. The whole variable domain, remainder taken from reference TRBV7-8 and TRBJ2-7, is GAGVSQSPRYKVAKRGQDVALRCDPISGHVSLFWYQQALGQGPEFLTYFQNEAQLDKSGLPSDRFFAERPEGSVSTLKIQRTQQEDSAVYLCASSSGDSSVSSYEQYFGPGTRLTVT.

The rearrangement uses TRBV28 and TRBJ1-4; no definite D call. The germline CDR1 and CDR2 sequences are MDHEN and SYDVKM. This CDR3 comprises 15 residues. Trimming removed 5 bases from V and 8 bases from J, with 18 bases in between. In nucleotides, the CDR3 is TGTGCCAGCAGTCCTACCGGGCCCCGGAGGGAAAAACTGTTTTTT. As protein: CASSPTGPRREKLFF.

The chain employs TRBV27 and TRBJ1-5; D perhaps matches TRBD1 (5 bases). CDR3 length: 13 residues. V was trimmed by 6 bases and J by 11 bases, leaving 17 bases between them. Germline V lookup: CDR1 MNHEY, CDR2 SMNVEV (reference sequence). The CDR3 DNA follows: TGTGCCAGCAGACGTACAGGAATCAGGACCCAGCATTTT. It encodes CASRRTGIRTQHF.

This rearrangement joins TRBV28 to TRBJ1-1; a weak D match, TRBD1 (6 bases). Trimming removed 6 bases from V and 1 base from J, with 15 bases in between. The germline CDR1 and CDR2 sequences are MDHEN and SYDVKM. CDR3 length: 15 residues. The chain's CDR3 is CASSVLQGGNTEAFF. CDR3 coding DNA: TGTGCCAGCAGCGTTCTACAGGGAGGGAACACTGAAGCTTTCTTT.

This chain joins TRBV11-3 and TRBJ2-1; D unresolved. Germline CDR1 and CDR2: SGHNT and YENEEA. This CDR3 region has 15 residues. Trimming shortened V by 2 bases and J by 0 bases, and 8 bases separated the two germline ends. The CDR3 bases are TGTGCCAGCAGCTTACTATCGAGCTCCTACAATGAGCAGTTCTTC. Its translation: CASSLLSSSYNEQFF. The full variable domain, in which reference TRBV11-3 and TRBJ2-1 provide the parts outside the CDR3, is EAGVVQSPRYKIIEKKQPVAFWCNPISGHNTLYWYLQNLGQGPELLIRYENEEAVDDSQLPKDRFSAERLKGVDSTLKIQPAELGDSAVYLCASSLLSSSYNEQFFGPGTRLTVL.

The chain links TRBV19 to TRBJ2-4; 7 positions agree with TRBD2. This CDR3 has 13 amino acids. V was clipped by 1 base and J by 15 bases; unmatched bases: 9. Germline V gene lookup returns CDR1 LNHDA and CDR2 SQIVND (reference sequence). CDR3 DNA: TGTGCCAGTAGTATAGGAGGGGCGGGGGATCCGTACTTC. Protein: CASSIGGAGDPYF. The full variable domain, its missing parts supplied by reference TRBV19 and TRBJ2-4, is DGGITQSPKYLFRKEGQNVTLSCEQNLNHDAMYWYRQDPGQGLRLIYYSQIVNDFQKGDIAEGYSVSREKKESFPLTVTSAQKNPTAFYLCASSIGGAGDPYFGAGTRLSVL.